Following are 24 T cell receptor beta chains from one sample sequenced in a study of T cell responses to AZD1222 COVID-19 vaccine. Assay: immunoSEQ multiplex PCR; the TCRdb copy retains only in-frame clones and omits some. The table records some 150,000 clones, 92% of them present only once. The material sequenced was peripheral blood, taken 28 days after the second AZD1222 dose. The receptors derive from an adult who received the AZD1222 COVID-19 vaccine.

In DNA form, the CDR3 reads TGTGCCAGCAGTTACTCGCGACAGGGAAGGCCCGGGGAGCTGTTTTTT. It translates to CASSYSRQGRPGELFF. The chain has TRBV6-5 and TRBJ2-2, with 7 nucleotides matching TRBD1. Germline V gene data show CDR1 as MNHEY and CDR2 as SVGAGI. Trimming removed 0 bases from V and 6 bases from J; junction bases left unmatched: 7. The CDR3 has 16 amino acids.

V usage is TRBV7-2 and J usage is TRBJ2-3, with D possibly TRBD1 on 6 matching bases. Germline values: CDR1 SGHTA, CDR2 FQGNSA. This CDR3 spans 14 amino acids. Trimming removed 1 base at V and 5 bases at J, with 10 bases between. The CDR3 protein is CASSLGGRGDTQYF. CDR3 in DNA: TGTGCCAGCAGCTTAGGGGGCAGGGGAGATACGCAGTATTTT.

This clone was seen a handful of times. The chain has TRBV5-8 and TRBJ2-2; 9 nucleotides agree with TRBD1. Trimming at V came to 5 bases and at J to 5 bases, leaving 7 bases not matched to a gene. Germline V CDR1 and CDR2: SGHTS, YDEGEE. This CDR3 contains 15 residues. The CDR3 reads CASSSGTGRTGELFF. The CDR3 nucleotides read TGTGCCAGCAGTTCCGGGACAGGGAGGACCGGGGAGCTGTTTTTT.

The V call is TRBV3-1 (or the pseudogene TRBV3-2), the J call TRBJ2-3; D perhaps matches TRBD1 (5 bases). Trimming shortened V by 3 bases and J by 1 base, and 14 bases separated the two germline ends. Looked up from germline, CDR1 is LGHDT and CDR2 is YNNKEL (reference sequence). The CDR3 totals 16 residues. The CDR3 reads CASSHLPGKGTDTQYF. For the CDR3, the DNA is TGTGCCAGCAGCCATTTGCCAGGGAAGGGCACAGATACGCAGTATTTT.

The rearrangement uses TRBV12-2 and TRBJ2-3; the table names TRBD2, a call not compared with the DNA. TRBV12-2 is reported as a pseudogene. The CDR3 loop spans 16 amino acids. The CDR3 sequence is CASRWCVLTETDTQYF. The CDR3 nucleotides are TGTGCAAGTCGCTGGTGTGTCCTCACTGAAACAGATACGCAGTATTTT.

The chain is built from TRBV10-3 and TRBJ2-5; D is possibly TRBD2 (5 bases). The CDR3 totals 16 residues. CDR1 is ENHRY and CDR2 is SYGVKD in the germline V gene. V dropped 5 bases and J dropped 5 bases, with 21 bases sitting between them. Written as DNA, the CDR3 is TGTGCCATCAGTACCACCCCGCGGGTGGATGTGGAGACCCAGTACTTC. It specifies CAISTTPRVDVETQYF.

CDR3 DNA sequence: TGTGCCAGCAGCGTCAGTACAGGGGGCGCTTACGAGCAGTACTTC. Amino acid sequence: CASSVSTGGAYEQYF. The chain uses TRBV9 and TRBJ2-7; TRBD1 aligns across 9 bases. The CDR3 length is 15 residues. In germline, CDR1 is SGDLS, CDR2 YYNGEE. With 2 bases clipped from V and 4 bases from J, the junction kept 7 bases outside the gene matches.

The genes are TRBV7-2 and TRBJ1-3; D not certain. Germline V CDR1 and CDR2: SGHTA, FQGNSA. V lost 5 bases, J lost 0 bases, and 14 bases lay in between. This CDR3 is 16 amino acids long. The CDR3 is CASSPHESSSGNTIYF. The CDR3, as DNA: TGTGCCAGCAGCCCCCACGAGAGTAGCTCTGGAAACACCATATATTTT.

The rearrangement joins TRBV6-4 to TRBJ2-3, with D uncertain. V was trimmed by 2 bases and J by 0 bases, leaving 3 bases between them. The CDR3 has 13 amino acids. Germline V gene sequence: CDR1 MRHNA, CDR2 SNTAGT. The CDR3 nucleotides are TGTGCCAGCAGTGACCATAGCACAGATACGCAGTATTTT. Translated: CASSDHSTDTQYF.

The gene calls are TRBV6-1 and TRBJ1-1, with a weak D call TRBD1 (5 bases). This CDR3 region has 14 residues. Germline CDR1 and CDR2: MNHNS and SASEGT. V lost 5 bases, J lost 0 bases, and 10 bases lay in between. CDR3 in DNA: TGTGCCAGCAGTCGTACAGGTATGAACACTGAAGCTTTCTTT. Its protein is CASSRTGMNTEAFF.

This chain connects TRBV18 to TRBJ2-7; 7 nucleotides match TRBD1. This CDR3 contains 14 residues. Germline V gene sequence: CDR1 KGHSH, CDR2 LQKENI. With V trimmed by 3 bases and J by 1 base, 3 bases remained unmatched. CDR3: CASSPGQSSYEQYF. The CDR3 DNA reads TGTGCCAGCTCACCGGGACAGAGTTCCTACGAGCAGTACTTC.

V is TRBV27 and J is TRBJ2-7, with D perhaps given as TRBD1 or TRBD2 (5 bases each). Deletions cut 3 bases from V and 9 bases from J, with 15 bases between. CDR1 is MNHEY, CDR2 SMNVEV, per germline (reference sequence). CDR3 length: 13 residues. CDR3 in DNA: TGTGCCAGCAGTTTCCGCGGCTCGAGGGGGCAGTACTTC. Its protein is CASSFRGSRGQYF.

This clone was seen just once. The chain is built from TRBV29-1 and TRBJ2-7; TRBD1 is a possible D gene (5 bases). Trimming pared 5 bases from V and 5 bases from J, leaving 13 bases between. The CDR3 is 12 residues long. The germline V gene encodes CDR1 SQVTM and CDR2 ANQGSEA. This CDR3 reads CSVRPGFHEQYF. DNA of the CDR3: TGCAGCGTTAGGCCAGGGTTCCACGAGCAGTACTTC.

The V gene is TRBV7-9, the J gene TRBJ1-4, with a tentative D call TRBD1 (5 bases). The CDR3 consists of 13 residues. Germline values: CDR1 SEHNR, CDR2 FQNEAQ (reference sequence). The V end lost 3 bases, the J end lost 11 bases, and 13 bases lay between the germline ends. The CDR3 loop is CASSFPRGDKLFF. In DNA, the CDR3 is TGTGCCAGCAGCTTCCCCCGGGGGGATAAACTGTTTTTT.

V is TRBV7-2 and J is TRBJ2-1, with D hard to call. The germline gives CDR1 SGHTA, CDR2 FQGNSA. The CDR3 consists of 15 residues. V lost 2 bases and J lost 0, with 8 bases in between. The CDR3 DNA is TGTGCCAGCAGCTTAAGTCCCGGCTCCTACAATGAGCAGTTCTTC. The encoded protein is CASSLSPGSYNEQFF.

The V call is TRBV7-2, the J call TRBJ2-3; 10 bases align to TRBD2. The CDR3 extends over 16 amino acids. Germline V gives CDR1 SGHTA, CDR2 FQGNSA. The ends lost 4 bases at V and 0 bases at J; junction bases unmatched: 4. CDR3 protein: CASSYKLAGSTDTQYF. In DNA, the CDR3 is TGTGCCAGCAGCTACAAACTAGCGGGGAGCACAGATACGCAGTATTTT. The entire variable domain, with the rest obtained from reference TRBV7-2 and TRBJ2-3, is as follows: GAGVSQSPSNKVTEKGKDVELRCDPISGHTALYWYRQSLGQGLEFLIYFQGNSAPDKSGLPSDRFSAERTGGSVSTLTIQRTQQEDSAVYLCASSYKLAGSTDTQYFGPGTRLTVL.

The J gene is TRBJ1-1, the V gene TRBV19; possible D gene TRBD1, 5 bases. The germline V and J ends were trimmed by 5 bases and 0 bases, with 16 bases remaining between them. This CDR3 is 16 amino acids long. The germline V gene has CDR1 LNHDA and CDR2 SQIVND (reference sequence). For the CDR3, the DNA is TGTGCCAGTAGTCCGAGCAGGGCATCCATGAACACTGAAGCTTTCTTT. Its protein product is CASSPSRASMNTEAFF. Full variable domain (rest looked up from reference TRBV19 and TRBJ1-1): DGGITQSPKYLFRKEGQNVTLSCEQNLNHDAMYWYRQDPGQGLRLIYYSQIVNDFQKGDIAEGYSVSREKKESFPLTVTSAQKNPTAFYLCASSPSRASMNTEAFFGQGTRLTVV.

The chain carries TRBV3-1 (or the pseudogene TRBV3-2) and TRBJ2-2; D possibly uses TRBD1 or TRBD2 (5 bases each). This CDR3 has 15 amino acids. V lost 6 bases and J lost 1, with 12 bases in between. Germline V gene sequence: CDR1 LGHDT, CDR2 YNNKEL (reference sequence). This chain's CDR3 is CASRYGAENTGELFF. As DNA, the CDR3 is TGTGCCAGCAGATACGGGGCGGAGAACACCGGGGAGCTGTTTTTT.

The V gene is TRBV27, the J gene TRBJ1-5; TRBD1 might be the D (6 bases). The length of the CDR3 is 13 residues. Germline loops: CDR1 MNHEY, CDR2 SMNVEV (reference sequence). The V end lost 4 bases, the J end lost 4 bases, and 8 bases lay between the germline ends. The CDR3 DNA sequence: TGTGCCAGCAGTTCGGACAGTAATCAGCCCCAGCATTTT. Amino acids: CASSSDSNQPQHF.

V is TRBV10-3 and J is TRBJ1-1; the match to TRBD1 covers 9 bases. This CDR3 region has 13 residues. Germline V gives CDR1 ENHRY, CDR2 SYGVKD. V shed 6 bases and J 5 bases; nucleotides not matched to a gene: 4. The CDR3 region has the DNA TGTGCCATCAGCGGGACAGGGAGGACTGAAGCTTTCTTT. As protein: CAISGTGRTEAFF.

The CDR3 DNA reads TGCAGTGCTAGCTACACCTATGGCTACACCTTC. Its translation: CSASYTYGYTF. The chain recombines TRBV20-1 with TRBJ1-2; unclear D gene. Germline V gene sequence: CDR1 DFQATT, CDR2 SNEGSKA (reference sequence). The CDR3 consists of 11 residues. V was shortened by 3 bases and J by 4 bases, with 6 bases between the two germline ends.

The chain joins TRBV10-3 to TRBJ1-5; D is possibly TRBD1 (5 bases). Germline V gives CDR1 ENHRY, CDR2 SYGVKD. V lost 3 bases, J lost 7 bases, and 7 bases lay in between. The CDR3 contains 12 residues. CDR3 coding DNA: TGTGCCATCAGTGATGGACAACAGCCCCAGCATTTT. Protein: CAISDGQQPQHF.

This chain links TRBV7-9 with TRBJ1-6; D is uncertain. The CDR3 runs to 14 residues. V was trimmed by 1 base and J by 7 bases, leaving 8 bases between them. Germline CDR1 SEHNR, CDR2 FQNEAQ (reference sequence). The CDR3: CASSLGPENSPLHF. As DNA, the CDR3 is TGTGCCAGCAGCTTAGGACCGGAGAATTCACCCCTCCACTTT.

This clone was seen a handful of times. The CDR3 DNA is TGTGCCAGCAGCAACGACTACGAGCAGTACTTC. This encodes CASSNDYEQYF. This sequence joins TRBV28 and TRBJ2-7; D not resolved. This CDR3 region has 11 residues. The germline V gene has CDR1 MDHEN and CDR2 SYDVKM. Trimming took 6 bases from V and 3 from J, leaving 6 bases between them.